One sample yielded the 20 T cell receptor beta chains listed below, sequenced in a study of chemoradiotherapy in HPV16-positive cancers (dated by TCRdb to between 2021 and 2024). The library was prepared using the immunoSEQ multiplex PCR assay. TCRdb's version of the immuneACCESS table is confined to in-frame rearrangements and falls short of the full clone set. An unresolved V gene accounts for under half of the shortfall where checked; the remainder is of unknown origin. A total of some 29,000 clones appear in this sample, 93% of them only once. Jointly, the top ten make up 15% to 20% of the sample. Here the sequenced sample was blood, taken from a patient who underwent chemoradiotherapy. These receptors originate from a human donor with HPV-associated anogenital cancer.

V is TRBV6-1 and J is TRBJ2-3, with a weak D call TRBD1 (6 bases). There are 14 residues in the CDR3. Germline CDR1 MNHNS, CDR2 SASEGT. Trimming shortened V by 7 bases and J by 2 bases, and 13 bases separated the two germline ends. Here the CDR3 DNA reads TGTGCCAGCACTTGGGACATACCCACAGATACGCAGTATTTT. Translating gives CASTWDIPTDTQYF.

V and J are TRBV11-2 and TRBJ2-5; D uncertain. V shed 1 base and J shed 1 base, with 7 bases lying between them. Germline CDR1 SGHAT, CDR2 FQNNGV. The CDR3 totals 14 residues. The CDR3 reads CASSLVLIQETQYF. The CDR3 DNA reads TGTGCCAGCAGCTTAGTTCTCATCCAAGAGACCCAGTACTTC.

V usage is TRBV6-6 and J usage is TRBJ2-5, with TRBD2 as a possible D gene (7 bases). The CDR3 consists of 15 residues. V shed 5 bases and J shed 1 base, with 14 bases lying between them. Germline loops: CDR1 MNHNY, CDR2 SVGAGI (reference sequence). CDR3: CASSPGGRTQETQYF. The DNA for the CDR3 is TGTGCCAGCAGTCCCGGGGGGCGGACCCAAGAGACCCAGTACTTC.

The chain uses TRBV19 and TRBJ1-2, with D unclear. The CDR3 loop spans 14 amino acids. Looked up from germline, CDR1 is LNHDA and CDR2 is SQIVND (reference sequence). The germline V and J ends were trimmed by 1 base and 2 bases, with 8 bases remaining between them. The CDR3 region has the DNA TGTGCCAGTAGTATAGGGTGGCAGAACTATGGCTACACCTTC. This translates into CASSIGWQNYGYTF.

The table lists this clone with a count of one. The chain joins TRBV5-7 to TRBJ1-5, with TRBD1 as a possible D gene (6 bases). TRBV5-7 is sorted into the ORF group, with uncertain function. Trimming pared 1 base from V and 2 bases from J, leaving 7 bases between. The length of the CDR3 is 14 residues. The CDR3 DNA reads TGTGCCAGCAGCTTGAGGGGGGGCAATCAGCCCCAGCATTTT. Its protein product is CASSLRGGNQPQHF.

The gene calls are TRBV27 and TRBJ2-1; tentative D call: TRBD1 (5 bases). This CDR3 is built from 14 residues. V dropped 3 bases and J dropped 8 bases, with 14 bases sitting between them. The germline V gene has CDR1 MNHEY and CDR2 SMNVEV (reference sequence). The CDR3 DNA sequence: TGTGCCAGCAGTTTCAGAGCAGGGTACCATGAGCAGTTCTTC. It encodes CASSFRAGYHEQFF.

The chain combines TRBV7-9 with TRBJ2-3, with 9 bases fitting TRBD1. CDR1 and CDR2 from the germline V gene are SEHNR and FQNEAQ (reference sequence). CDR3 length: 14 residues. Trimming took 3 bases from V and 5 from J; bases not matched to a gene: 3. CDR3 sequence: CASSFRTGVDTQYF. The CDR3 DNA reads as TGTGCCAGCAGCTTCAGGACAGGGGTAGATACGCAGTATTTT.

CDR3 sequence reads: CASSPLGTGKNYGYTF. The CDR3 DNA follows: TGTGCCAGCAGCCCTCTCGGGACAGGGAAGAACTATGGCTACACCTTC. The V call is TRBV7-6, the J call TRBJ1-2; 9 positions agree with TRBD1. CDR1 is SGHVS and CDR2 is FNYEAQ in the germline V gene. The CDR3 consists of 16 residues. Trimming at V came to 5 bases and at J to 2 bases, leaving 9 bases not matched to a gene.

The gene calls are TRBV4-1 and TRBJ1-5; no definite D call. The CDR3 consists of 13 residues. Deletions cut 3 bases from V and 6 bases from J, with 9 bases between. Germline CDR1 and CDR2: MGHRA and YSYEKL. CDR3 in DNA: TGCGCCAGCAGCCACCCCCCAAGTCAGCCCCAGCATTTT. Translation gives CASSHPPSQPQHF.

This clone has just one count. CDR3 coding DNA: TGTGCCAGTAATTTTGAGCTCTCAGACAATGAGCAGTTCTTC. Its translation: CASNFELSDNEQFF. This rearrangement joins TRBV19 to TRBJ2-1; no reliable D call. Trimming took 7 bases from V and 5 from J, leaving 15 bases between them. Per germline, CDR1 LNHDA and CDR2 SQIVND (reference sequence). CDR3 length: 14 residues.

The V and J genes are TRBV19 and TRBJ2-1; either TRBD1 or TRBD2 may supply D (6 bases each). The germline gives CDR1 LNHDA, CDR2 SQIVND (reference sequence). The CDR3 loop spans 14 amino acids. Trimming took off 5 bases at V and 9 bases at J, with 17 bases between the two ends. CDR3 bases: TGTGCCAGTAGTCCAGGTCGGGGGCTAGGTGAGCAGTTCTTC. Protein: CASSPGRGLGEQFF.

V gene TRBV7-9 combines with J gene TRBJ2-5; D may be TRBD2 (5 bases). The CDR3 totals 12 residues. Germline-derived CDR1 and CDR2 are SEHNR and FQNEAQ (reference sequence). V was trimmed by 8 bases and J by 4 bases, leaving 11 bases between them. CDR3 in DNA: TGTGCCAGCCGGAGCGGTGGAGAGACCCAGTACTTC. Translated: CASRSGGETQYF.

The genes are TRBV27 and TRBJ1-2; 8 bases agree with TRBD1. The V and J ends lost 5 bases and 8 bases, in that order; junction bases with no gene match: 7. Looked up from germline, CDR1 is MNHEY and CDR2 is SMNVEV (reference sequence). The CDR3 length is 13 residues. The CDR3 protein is CASSPHDRGGYTF. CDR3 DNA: TGTGCCAGCAGTCCCCATGACAGGGGCGGCTACACCTTC.

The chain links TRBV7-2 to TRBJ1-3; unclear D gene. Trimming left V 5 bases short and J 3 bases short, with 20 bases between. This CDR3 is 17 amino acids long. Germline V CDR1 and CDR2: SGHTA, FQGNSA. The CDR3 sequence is CASSNPPRLDFGNTIYF. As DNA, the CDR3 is TGTGCCAGCAGCAATCCCCCGAGATTGGATTTTGGAAACACCATATATTTT. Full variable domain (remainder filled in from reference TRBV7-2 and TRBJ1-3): GAGVSQSPSNKVTEKGKDVELRCDPISGHTALYWYRQSLGQGLEFLIYFQGNSAPDKSGLPSDRFSAERTGGSVSTLTIQRTQQEDSAVYLCASSNPPRLDFGNTIYFGEGSWLTVV.

The CDR3 nucleotides are TGTGCCAGCAGCCAAGGGACGGGTTATAGCAATCAGCCCCAGCATTTT. It yields the protein CASSQGTGYSNQPQHF. V gene TRBV28 combines with J gene TRBJ1-5; weak D call: TRBD1 (5 bases). V dropped 6 bases and J dropped 0 bases, with 15 bases sitting between them. The germline V gene encodes CDR1 MDHEN and CDR2 SYDVKM. The CDR3 has 16 residues.

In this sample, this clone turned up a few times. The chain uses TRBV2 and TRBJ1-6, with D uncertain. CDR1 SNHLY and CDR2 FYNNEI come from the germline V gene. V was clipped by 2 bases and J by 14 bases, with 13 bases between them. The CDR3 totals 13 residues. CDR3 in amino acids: CASSERWQSALHF. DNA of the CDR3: TGTGCCAGCAGTGAAAGGTGGCAGTCGGCCCTCCACTTT.

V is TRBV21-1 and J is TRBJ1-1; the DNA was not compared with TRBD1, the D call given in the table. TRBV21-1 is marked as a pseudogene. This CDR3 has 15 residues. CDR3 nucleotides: TGTGCCAGCAGCTTGACGGGACAGAGGAACACTGAAGCTTTCTTT. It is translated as CASSLTGQRNTEAFF.

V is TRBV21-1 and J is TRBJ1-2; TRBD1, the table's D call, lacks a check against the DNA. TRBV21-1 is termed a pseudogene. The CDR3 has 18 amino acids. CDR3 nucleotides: TGTGCCAGCAGCAAAGCTGGACAGGGAAAGGCCCCTATCTATGGCTACACCTTC. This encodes CASSKAGQGKAPIYGYTF.

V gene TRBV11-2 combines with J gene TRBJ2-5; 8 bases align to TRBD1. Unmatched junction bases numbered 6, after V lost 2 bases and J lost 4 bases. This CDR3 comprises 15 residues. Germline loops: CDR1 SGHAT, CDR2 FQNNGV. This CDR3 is CASSLRTGLGETQYF. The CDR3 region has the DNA TGTGCCAGCAGCTTACGGACAGGGTTAGGAGAGACCCAGTACTTC.

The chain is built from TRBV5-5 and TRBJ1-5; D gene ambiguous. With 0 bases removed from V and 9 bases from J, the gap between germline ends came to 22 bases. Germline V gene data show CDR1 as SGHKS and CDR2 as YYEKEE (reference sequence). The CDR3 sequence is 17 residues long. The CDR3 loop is CASSLGLSRSRGGPQHF. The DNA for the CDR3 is TGTGCCAGCAGCTTGGGTCTATCCCGGAGCCGTGGCGGGCCCCAGCATTTT.